The present T cell receptor (beta chain) was sequenced within a study of cytomegalovirus exposure and HLA in healthy donors. A multiplex PCR was run with 60 Vbeta primers and 13 Jbeta primers. Here immunoSEQ multiplex PCR was the method, and the copy in TCRdb shows in-frame clones only, minus some. In all, the sample yields about 38,000 clones. Worth noting for this clone: Antigen: not known.

The V end lost 6 bases, the J end lost 1 base, and 16 bases lay between the germline ends. Germline CDR1 and CDR2: SNHLY and FYNNEI. This CDR3 has 15 amino acids. Broader study findings: Later analysis showed TCR association rates varying by HLA locus, highest for DRB1 and lowest for HLA-C. Most subjects had HLA-A and HLA-B alleles reportedly predicted accurately by TCR beta sequences.

This clonotype was sampled from a man aged 40-49 years in good health and CMV-seropositive. J is TRBJ2-7 and V is TRBV2; tentatively, D is TRBD1 (6 bases). What was sequenced was PBMCs. This CDR3 is CASRVIGTYSYEQYF. CDR3 DNA: TGTGCCAGCAGAGTGATTGGGACATATTCCTACGAGCAGTACTTC.